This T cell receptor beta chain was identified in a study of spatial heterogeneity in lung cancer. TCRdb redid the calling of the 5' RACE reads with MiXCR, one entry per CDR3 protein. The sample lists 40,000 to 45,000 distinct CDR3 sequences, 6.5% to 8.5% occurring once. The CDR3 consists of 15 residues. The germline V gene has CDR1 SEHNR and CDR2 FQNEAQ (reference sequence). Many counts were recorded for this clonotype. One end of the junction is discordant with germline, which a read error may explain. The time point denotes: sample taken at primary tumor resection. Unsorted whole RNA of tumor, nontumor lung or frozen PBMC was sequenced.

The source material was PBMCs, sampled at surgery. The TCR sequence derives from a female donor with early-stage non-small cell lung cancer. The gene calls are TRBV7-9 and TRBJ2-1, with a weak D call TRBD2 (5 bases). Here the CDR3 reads CASSLVGSSYNEQFF. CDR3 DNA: TGTGCCAGCAGCTTAGTGGGGAGCTCCTATAATGAGCAGTTCTTC. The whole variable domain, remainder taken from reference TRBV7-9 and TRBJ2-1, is DTGVSQNPRHKITKRGQNVTFRCDPISEHNRLYWYRQTLGQGPEFLTYFQNEAQLEKSRLLSDRFSAERPKGSFSTLEIQRTEQGDSAMYLCASSLVGSSYNEQFFGPGTRLTVL.